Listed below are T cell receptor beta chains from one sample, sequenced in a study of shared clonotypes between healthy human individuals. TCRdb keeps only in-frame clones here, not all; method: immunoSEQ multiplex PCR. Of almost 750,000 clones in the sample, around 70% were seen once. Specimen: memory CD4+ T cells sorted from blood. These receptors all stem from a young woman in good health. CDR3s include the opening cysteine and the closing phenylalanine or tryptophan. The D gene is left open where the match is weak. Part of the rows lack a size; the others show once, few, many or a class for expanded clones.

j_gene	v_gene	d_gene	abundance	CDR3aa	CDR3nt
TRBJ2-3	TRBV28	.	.	CASSPSRGRDRTDTQYF	TGTGCCAGCAGTCCATCCCGGGGGCGGGACCGCACAGATACGCAGTATTTT
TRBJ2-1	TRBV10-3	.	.	CATSLANEQFF	TGTGCCACATCACTAGCAAATGAGCAGTTCTTC
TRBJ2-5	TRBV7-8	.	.	CASILVGKSQPRETQYF	TGTGCCAGCATCTTGGTGGGAAAGTCTCAGCCAAGGGAGACCCAGTACTTC
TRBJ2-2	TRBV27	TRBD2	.	CASRPHPGTSGTNTGELFF	TGTGCCAGCAGACCGCACCCTGGGACTAGCGGGACCAACACCGGGGAGCTGTTTTTT
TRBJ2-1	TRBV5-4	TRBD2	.	CASSLPSGNNEQFF	TGTGCCAGCAGCTTGCCTAGCGGGAACAATGAGCAGTTCTTC
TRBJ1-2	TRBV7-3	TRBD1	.	CASSEGQGYGYTF	TGTGCCAGCAGCGAGGGACAGGGATATGGCTACACCTTC
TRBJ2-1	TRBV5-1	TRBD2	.	CASSFIAGGGYNEQFF	TGCGCCAGCAGCTTTATAGCGGGAGGAGGTTACAATGAGCAGTTCTTC
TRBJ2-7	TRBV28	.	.	CASRLTDSSYEQYF	TGTGCCAGCAGGCTGACAGATAGCTCCTACGAGCAGTACTTC
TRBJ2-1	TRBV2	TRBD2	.	CASRAGTSFDNEQFF	TGTGCCAGCAGAGCCGGGACTAGCTTTGACAATGAGCAGTTCTTC
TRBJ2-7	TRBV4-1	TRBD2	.	CASSQKVEGSGRLYEQYF	TGCGCCAGCAGCCAAAAAGTTGAGGGTAGCGGGAGACTCTACGAGCAGTACTTC
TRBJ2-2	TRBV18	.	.	CASSPNWNTGELFF	TGTGCCAGCTCACCAAACTGGAACACCGGGGAGCTGTTTTTT
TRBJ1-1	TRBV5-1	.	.	CASSLVVARNTEAFF	TGCGCCAGCAGCTTGGTGGTTGCCCGTAACACTGAAGCTTTCTTT
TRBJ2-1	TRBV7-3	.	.	CASSGPTGDEQFF	TGTGCCAGCAGCGGACCGACTGGGGATGAGCAGTTCTTC
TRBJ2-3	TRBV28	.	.	CASSFTAGKDTQYF	TGTGCCAGCAGTTTTACAGCGGGTAAAGATACGCAGTATTTT
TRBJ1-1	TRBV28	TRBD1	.	CASSLYGTGGLVAFF	TGTGCCAGCAGTCTCTACGGGACAGGGGGCTTGGTAGCTTTCTTT
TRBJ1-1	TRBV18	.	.	CASSRNRENTEAFF	TGTGCCAGCTCCCGAAACAGGGAGAACACTGAAGCTTTCTTT
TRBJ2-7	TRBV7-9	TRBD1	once	CASSPTGGTTYEQYF	TGTGCCAGCAGCCCGACAGGGGGCACAACCTACGAGCAGTACTTC